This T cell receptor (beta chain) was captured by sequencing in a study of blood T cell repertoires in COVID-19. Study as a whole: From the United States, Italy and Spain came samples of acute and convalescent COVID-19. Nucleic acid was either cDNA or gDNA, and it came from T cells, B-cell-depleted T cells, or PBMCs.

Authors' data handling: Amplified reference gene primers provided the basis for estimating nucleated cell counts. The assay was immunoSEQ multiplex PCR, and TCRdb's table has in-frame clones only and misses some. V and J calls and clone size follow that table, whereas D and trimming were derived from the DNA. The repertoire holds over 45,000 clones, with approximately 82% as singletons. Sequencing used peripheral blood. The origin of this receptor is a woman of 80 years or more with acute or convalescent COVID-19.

CDR3 protein: CASSIPRTDNGYTF. The CDR3 DNA follows: TGTGCCAGTAGTATACCCAGGACAGACAATGGCTACACCTTC. This chain links TRBV19 with TRBJ1-2; tentative D call: TRBD1 (6 bases). V was clipped by 2 bases and J by 6 bases, with 13 bases between them. Germline CDR1 LNHDA, CDR2 SQIVND (reference sequence). The CDR3 has 14 residues.